The present T cell receptor beta chain was sequenced within a study of blood T cell repertoires in COVID-19. Study-level information: T cells, B-cell-depleted T cells, or PBMCs supplied cDNA or gDNA.

In terms of age and location, participants ranged from about 18 to 95 years and lived in about two dozen US areas. Membership in each cohort depended on participant-reported clinical history. In the original processing: How many nucleated cells were present was estimated from reference gene primer amplification. Only in-frame clones appear in the TCRdb table, and some are missing; sequencing was by immunoSEQ multiplex PCR. Clone size and the V and J calls come from that table; the DNA yielded D and trimming. Of roughly 250,000 clones listed, about 91% are singletons. The sequencing input was PBMCs or T cells enriched from blood (not recorded which). The sequence came from a human donor in a cohort exposed to, infected with or recovered from COVID-19 (not recorded which). The donor label of this sample is uncertain.

CDR3 nucleotide sequence: TGTGCCAGCAGCCGGGACAGGGACCTGTCAAGCTCCTACGAGCAGTACTTC. Translating gives CASSRDRDLSSSYEQYF. J is TRBJ2-7 and V is TRBV9; 9 bases map to TRBD1. Trimming at V came to 4 bases and at J to 0 bases, leaving 11 bases not matched to a gene. The germline V gene encodes CDR1 SGDLS and CDR2 YYNGEE. The CDR3 runs to 17 residues. The entire variable domain, with the rest obtained from reference TRBV9 and TRBJ2-7, is as follows: DSGVTQTPKHLITATGQRVTLRCSPRSGDLSVYWYQQSLDQGLQFLIQYYNGEERAKGNILERFSAQQFPDLHSELNLSSLELGDSALYFCASSRDRDLSSSYEQYFGPGTRLTVT.